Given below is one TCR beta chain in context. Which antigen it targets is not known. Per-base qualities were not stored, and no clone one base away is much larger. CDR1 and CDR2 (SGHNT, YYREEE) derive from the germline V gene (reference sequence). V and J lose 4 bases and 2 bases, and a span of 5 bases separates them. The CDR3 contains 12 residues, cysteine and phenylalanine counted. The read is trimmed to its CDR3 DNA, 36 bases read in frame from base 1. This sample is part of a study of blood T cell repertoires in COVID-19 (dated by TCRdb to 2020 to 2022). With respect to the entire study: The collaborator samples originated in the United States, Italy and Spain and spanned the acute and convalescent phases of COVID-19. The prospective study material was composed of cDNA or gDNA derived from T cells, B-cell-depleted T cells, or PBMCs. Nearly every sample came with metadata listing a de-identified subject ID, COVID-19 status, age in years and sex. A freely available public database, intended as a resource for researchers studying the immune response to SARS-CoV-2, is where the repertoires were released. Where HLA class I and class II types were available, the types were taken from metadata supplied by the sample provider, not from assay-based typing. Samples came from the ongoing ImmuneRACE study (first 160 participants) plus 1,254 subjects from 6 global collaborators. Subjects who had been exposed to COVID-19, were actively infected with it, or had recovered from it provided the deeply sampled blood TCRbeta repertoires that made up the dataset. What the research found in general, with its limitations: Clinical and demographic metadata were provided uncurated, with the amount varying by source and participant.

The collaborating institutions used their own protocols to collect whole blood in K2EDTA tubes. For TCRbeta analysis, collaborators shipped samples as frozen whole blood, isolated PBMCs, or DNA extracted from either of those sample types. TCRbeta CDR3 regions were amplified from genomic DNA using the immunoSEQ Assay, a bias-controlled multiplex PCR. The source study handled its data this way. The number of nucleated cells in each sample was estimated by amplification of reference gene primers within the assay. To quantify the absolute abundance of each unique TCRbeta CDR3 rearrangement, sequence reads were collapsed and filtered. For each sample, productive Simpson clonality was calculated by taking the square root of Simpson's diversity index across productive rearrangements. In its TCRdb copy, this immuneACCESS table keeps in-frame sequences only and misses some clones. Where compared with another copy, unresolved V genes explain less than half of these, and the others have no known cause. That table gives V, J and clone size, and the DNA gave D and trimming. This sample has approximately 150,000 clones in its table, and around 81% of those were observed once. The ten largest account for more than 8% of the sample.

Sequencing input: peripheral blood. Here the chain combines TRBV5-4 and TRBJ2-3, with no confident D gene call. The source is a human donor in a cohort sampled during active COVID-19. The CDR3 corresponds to CASSPNTDTQYF. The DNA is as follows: TGTGCCAGCAGCCCTAACACAGATACGCAGTATTTT.